The next 2 T cell receptor beta chains were all read from a single sample in a study of T cells in localized non-small cell lung cancer. Produced via immunoSEQ multiplex PCR; TCRdb's table is partial and in-frame only. The table includes about 33,000 clones, 85% to 90% detected once. The starting material was peripheral blood, obtained before any cancer treatment. The receptors derive from a man aged 40 to 70 with stage I lung adenocarcinoma.

With regard to this clone: Other DNA variants within this sample encode the same CDR3. The genes are TRBV5-1 and TRBJ1-3, with no clear D. Between the trimmed V and J ends, which lost 0 bases and 4 bases, there was a span of 11 bases. The germline V gene encodes CDR1 SGHRS and CDR2 YFSETQ. CDR3 length: 15 residues. The CDR3 loop is CASSLEAGGGNTIYF. In nucleotides, the CDR3 is TGCGCCAGCAGCTTGGAGGCAGGAGGCGGAAACACCATATATTTT.

This clone was detected once. This chain joins TRBV5-1 and TRBJ2-4; the D is unclear. V lost 2 bases, J lost 5 bases, and 8 bases lay in between. Germline V gene data show CDR1 as SGHRS and CDR2 as YFSETQ. This CDR3 is built from 13 residues. Written as DNA, the CDR3 is TGCGCCAGCAGCTTTACGTCCGAAAACATTCAGTACTTC. Protein product: CASSFTSENIQYF. The complete variable domain, with remaining parts taken from reference TRBV5-1 and TRBJ2-4, reads KAGVTQTPRYLIKTRGQQVTLSCSPISGHRSVSWYQQTPGQGLQFLFEYFSETQRNKGNFPGRFSGRQFSNSRSEMNVSTLELGDSALYLCASSFTSENIQYFGAGTRLSVL.